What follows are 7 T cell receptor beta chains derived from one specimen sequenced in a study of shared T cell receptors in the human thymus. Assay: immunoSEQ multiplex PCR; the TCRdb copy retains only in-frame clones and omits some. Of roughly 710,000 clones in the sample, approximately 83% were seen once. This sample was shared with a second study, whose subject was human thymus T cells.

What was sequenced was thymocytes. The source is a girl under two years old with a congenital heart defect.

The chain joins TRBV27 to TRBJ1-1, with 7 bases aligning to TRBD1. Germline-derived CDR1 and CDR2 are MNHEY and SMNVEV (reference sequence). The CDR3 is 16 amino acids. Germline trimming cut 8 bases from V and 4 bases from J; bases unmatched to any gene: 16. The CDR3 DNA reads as TGTGCCAGCGCTACGCCGAGGAAGGGGGCAAGCACTGAAGCTTTCTTT. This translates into CASATPRKGASTEAFF.

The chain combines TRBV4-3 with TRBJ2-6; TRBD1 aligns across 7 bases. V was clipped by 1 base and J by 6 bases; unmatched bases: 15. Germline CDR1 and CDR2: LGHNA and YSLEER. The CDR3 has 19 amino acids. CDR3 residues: CASSQVGNRGRFKANVLTF. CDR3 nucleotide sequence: TGCGCCAGCAGCCAAGTAGGAAACAGGGGACGTTTTAAGGCCAACGTCCTGACTTTC.

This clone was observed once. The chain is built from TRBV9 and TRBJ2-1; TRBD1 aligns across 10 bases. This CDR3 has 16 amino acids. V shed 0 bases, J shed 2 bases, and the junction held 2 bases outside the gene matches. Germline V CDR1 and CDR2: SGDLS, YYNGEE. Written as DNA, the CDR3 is TGTGCCAGCAGCGTAGGGACAGGGGGTGCCTACAATGAGCAGTTCTTC. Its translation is CASSVGTGGAYNEQFF.

The CDR3 nucleotides read TGTGCCAGCAGCGGCACTAGCGTAGAGACCCAGTACTTC. This encodes CASSGTSVETQYF. The genes are TRBV5-6 and TRBJ2-5, with 7 bases matching TRBD2. CDR1 and CDR2 (germline): SGHDT, YYEEEE. The ends lost 4 bases at V and 4 bases at J; junction bases unmatched: 4. This CDR3 region has 13 residues.

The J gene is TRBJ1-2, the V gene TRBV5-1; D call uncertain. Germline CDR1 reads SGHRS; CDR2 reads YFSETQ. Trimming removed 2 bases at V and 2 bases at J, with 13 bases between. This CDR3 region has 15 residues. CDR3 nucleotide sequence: TGCGCCAGCAGCTTTGGCCCAACAGAGAACTATGGCTACACCTTC. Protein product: CASSFGPTENYGYTF.

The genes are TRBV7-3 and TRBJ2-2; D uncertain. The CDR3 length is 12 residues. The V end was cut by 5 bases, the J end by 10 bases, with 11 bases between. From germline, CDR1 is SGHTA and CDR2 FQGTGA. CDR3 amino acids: CASSRGAEELFF. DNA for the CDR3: TGTGCCAGCAGCCGCGGTGCAGAGGAGCTGTTTTTT. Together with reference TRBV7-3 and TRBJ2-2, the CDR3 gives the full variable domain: GAGVSQTPSNKVTEKGKYVELRCDPISGHTALYWYRQSLGQGPEFLIYFQGTGAADDSGLPNDRFFAVRPEGSVSTLKIQRTERGDSAVYLCASSRGAEELFFGEGSRLTVL.

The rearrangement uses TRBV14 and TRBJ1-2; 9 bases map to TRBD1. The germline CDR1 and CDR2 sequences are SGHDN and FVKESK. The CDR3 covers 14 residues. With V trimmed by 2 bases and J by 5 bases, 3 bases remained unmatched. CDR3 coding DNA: TGTGCCAGCAGCCAATGGGGACAGGGATATGGCTACACCTTC. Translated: CASSQWGQGYGYTF.